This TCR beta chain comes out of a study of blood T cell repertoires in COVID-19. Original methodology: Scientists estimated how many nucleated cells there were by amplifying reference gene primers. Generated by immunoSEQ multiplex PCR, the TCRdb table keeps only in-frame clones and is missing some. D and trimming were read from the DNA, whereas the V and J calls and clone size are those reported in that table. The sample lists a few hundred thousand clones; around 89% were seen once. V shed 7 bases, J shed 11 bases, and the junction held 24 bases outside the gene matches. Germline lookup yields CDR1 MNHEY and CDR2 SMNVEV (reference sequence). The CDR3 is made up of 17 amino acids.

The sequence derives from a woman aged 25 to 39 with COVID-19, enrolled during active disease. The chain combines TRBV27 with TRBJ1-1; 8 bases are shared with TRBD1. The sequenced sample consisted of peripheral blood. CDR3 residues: CASNPDRATTPVEGAFF. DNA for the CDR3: TGTGCCAGCAACCCGGACAGGGCCACTACCCCGGTCGAAGGGGCTTTCTTT.